These 15 T cell receptor beta chains share one sample of origin, sequenced in a study of vaccination and CD4 T cells after COVID-19. The Oncomine TCR Beta short-read assay was what sequenced the DNA obtained from cultured CD4+ T cells. TCRdb analysed the PCR reads with MiXCR anew, one entry per CDR3 protein. The repertoire includes around 770 distinct CDR3 sequences, 11% of them detected once, and under 40% sits in the top ten. Regarding treatment: roughly ten-day PBMC culture with coronavirus spike peptide pools or control peptides (ViraFEST assay). CD4+ T cells of the unexposed donor were collected before the COVID-19 pandemic (2011-2018). No antigen is known for these receptors. Input material: CD4+ T cells from blood, cultured in vitro. All receptors come from a human donor in good health.

This clonotype is labeled large (0.1 to 1%). This rearrangement joins TRBV20-1 to TRBJ2-5; 7 bases match TRBD2. Per the germline V gene, CDR1 is DFQATT and CDR2 is SNEGSKA (reference sequence). There are 13 residues in the CDR3. V shed 3 bases and J 4 bases; nucleotides not matched to a gene: 5. CDR3 in amino acids: CSASKVAGETQYF. For the CDR3, the DNA is TGCAGTGCTAGTAAGGTAGCGGGAGAGACCCAGTACTTC.

This clonotype is labeled as hyperexpanded. This rearrangement joins TRBV5-8 to TRBJ1-4; a possible D gene is TRBD1 (5 bases). The CDR3 extends over 15 amino acids. V was cut by 4 bases and J by 7 bases, with 17 bases left in between. Germline V lookup: CDR1 SGHTS, CDR2 YDEGEE. CDR3: CASSTGAAGSEKLFF. CDR3 DNA sequence: TGTGCCAGCAGCACTGGGGCGGCGGGGAGTGAAAAACTGTTTTTT.

This clonotype qualifies as large. The V call is TRBV18, the J call TRBJ1-6, with a possible D match to TRBD1 (5 bases). V was clipped by 2 bases and J by 6 bases, with 8 bases between them. Germline V gene sequence: CDR1 KGHSH, CDR2 LQKENI. The CDR3 runs 14 residues. This CDR3 reads CASSPEGLNSPLHF. DNA of the CDR3: TGTGCCAGCTCACCAGAGGGGCTTAATTCACCCCTCCACTTT.

This clonotype is judged medium-sized. The CDR3 DNA reads as TGTGCCAGCAGCTTAGCGGCCCCACTTCCGGGGGGCAGGGGAAATACAGATACGCAGTATTTT. The encoded protein is CASSLAAPLPGGRGNTDTQYF. This rearrangement joins TRBV7-9 to TRBJ2-3; TRBD2 is a possible D gene (7 bases). The V gene's germline CDR1 is SEHNR and CDR2 FQNEAQ (reference sequence). The CDR3 runs to 21 residues. The V end lost 0 bases, the J end lost 3 bases, and 28 bases lay between the germline ends.

Relative to its sample, this clonotype is large. This chain links TRBV20-1 with TRBJ2-3, with 7 bases identical to TRBD2. The CDR3 sequence is 16 residues long. J lost 5 bases, V lost 5 bases, and 16 bases had no gene match. CDR1 is DFQATT, CDR2 SNEGSKA, per germline (reference sequence). The CDR3 spells CSAQRKRAGVQDTQYF. DNA for the CDR3: TGCAGTGCTCAACGCAAAAGGGCGGGAGTCCAAGATACGCAGTATTTT.

This clonotype ranks as medium-sized. The V call is TRBV5-4, the J call TRBJ1-5, with 10 bases that match TRBD1. The germline gives CDR1 SGHNT, CDR2 YYREEE (reference sequence). V lost 4 bases, J lost 3 bases, and 4 bases stayed unmatched. This CDR3 contains 15 residues. The CDR3 reads CASSPDRGVNQPQHF. The CDR3 DNA follows: TGTGCCAGCAGCCCGGACAGGGGGGTCAATCAGCCCCAGCATTTT.

This clonotype was counted a few times. This chain links TRBV29-1 with TRBJ2-1; D is perhaps TRBD1 or TRBD2 (5 bases each). The CDR3 sequence is 18 residues long. Deletions cut 4 bases from V and 8 bases from J, with 30 bases between. Germline CDR1 SQVTM, CDR2 ANQGSEA. This chain's CDR3 is CSVAPTLGSGQGTHEQFF. The CDR3 DNA is TGCAGCGTTGCCCCTACTCTAGGGTCTGGACAAGGGACCCATGAGCAGTTCTTC.

By share, this clonotype ranks as large. The chain is built from TRBV27 and TRBJ2-6; no definite D call. This CDR3 is built from 19 residues. Trimming removed 1 base at V and 0 bases at J, with 16 bases between. Germline-derived CDR1 and CDR2 are MNHEY and SMNVEV (reference sequence). For the CDR3, the DNA is TGTGCCAGCAGTTTATTATCCGTCTCCGTTTCCTCTGGGGCCAACGTCCTGACTTTC. Translation: CASSLLSVSVSSGANVLTF.

This clonotype turned up a few times. V and J are TRBV11-2 and TRBJ2-3; D is uncertain. The CDR3 consists of 13 residues. In germline, CDR1 is SGHAT, CDR2 FQNNGV. V dropped 2 bases and J dropped 2 bases, with 5 bases sitting between them. As DNA, the CDR3 is TGTGCCAGCAGCTTAACAGACACAGATACGCAGTATTTT. Protein product: CASSLTDTDTQYF.

This clonotype has a handful of counts. One end of the junction fails to match germline, which may point to a read error. The V call is TRBV19, the J call TRBJ1-3, with no clear D. CDR3 size: 14 residues. Per the germline V gene, CDR1 is LNHDA and CDR2 is SQIVND (reference sequence). The CDR3 protein is CTSSGLGSGNTIYF. In DNA, the CDR3 is TGTACCAGTAGCGGGTTAGGCTCTGGAAACACCATATATTTT.

This clonotype is large. V is TRBV10-3 and J is TRBJ2-6; D uncertain. Trimming took 6 bases from V and 2 from J, leaving 11 bases between them. The CDR3 has 15 amino acids. In germline, CDR1 is ENHRY, CDR2 SYGVKD. CDR3 bases: TGTGCCATCAGCCCCGATCTGGCTGGGGCCAACGTCCTGACTTTC. Translating gives CAISPDLAGANVLTF.

By sample fraction, this clonotype is medium-sized. The chain couples TRBV19 to TRBJ1-1; D remains ambiguous. Germline CDR1 LNHDA, CDR2 SQIVND (reference sequence). This CDR3 is built from 11 residues. V was clipped by 6 bases and J by 4 bases, with 6 bases between them. As DNA, the CDR3 is TGTGCCAGTAGCCGCGGCACTGAAGCTTTCTTT. Translating it yields CASSRGTEAFF. Complete variable domain (other parts from reference TRBV19 and TRBJ1-1): DGGITQSPKYLFRKEGQNVTLSCEQNLNHDAMYWYRQDPGQGLRLIYYSQIVNDFQKGDIAEGYSVSREKKESFPLTVTSAQKNPTAFYLCASSRGTEAFFGQGTRLTVV.

This clonotype counts as medium-sized (0.01 to 0.1%). The chain couples TRBV11-3 to TRBJ2-5; D gene uncertain. Germline CDR1 reads SGHNT; CDR2 reads YENEEA. This CDR3 has 14 residues. Trimming pared 0 bases from V and 5 bases from J, leaving 10 bases between. The CDR3 nucleotides are TGTGCCAGCAGCTTAGAAAGCCGCGCTGAGACCCAGTACTTC. This encodes CASSLESRAETQYF.

The genes are TRBV5-1 and TRBJ2-5; 7 bases match TRBD2. V gave up 3 bases and J gave up 4 bases; unmatched junction bases: 9. Per the germline V gene, CDR1 is SGHRS and CDR2 is YFSETQ. The CDR3 contains 15 residues. The CDR3 DNA reads as TGCGCCAGCAGCTCTATCCTGGGGGGGGTAGAGACCCAGTACTTC. Protein: CASSSILGGVETQYF. The entire variable domain, with the rest obtained from reference TRBV5-1 and TRBJ2-5, is as follows: KAGVTQTPRYLIKTRGQQVTLSCSPISGHRSVSWYQQTPGQGLQFLFEYFSETQRNKGNFPGRFSGRQFSNSRSEMNVSTLELGDSALYLCASSSILGGVETQYFGPGTRLLVL.

The chain is built from TRBV12-3 or TRBV12-4 and TRBJ2-1, with D possibly matching TRBD1 (7 bases). V lost 1 base, J lost 0 bases, and 22 bases lay in between. The CDR3 is 20 amino acids. CDR3 protein: CASSLDGGGLSGISYNEQFF. The CDR3 DNA reads TGTGCCAGCAGTTTAGATGGAGGGGGCTTATCGGGAATCTCCTACAATGAGCAGTTCTTC.